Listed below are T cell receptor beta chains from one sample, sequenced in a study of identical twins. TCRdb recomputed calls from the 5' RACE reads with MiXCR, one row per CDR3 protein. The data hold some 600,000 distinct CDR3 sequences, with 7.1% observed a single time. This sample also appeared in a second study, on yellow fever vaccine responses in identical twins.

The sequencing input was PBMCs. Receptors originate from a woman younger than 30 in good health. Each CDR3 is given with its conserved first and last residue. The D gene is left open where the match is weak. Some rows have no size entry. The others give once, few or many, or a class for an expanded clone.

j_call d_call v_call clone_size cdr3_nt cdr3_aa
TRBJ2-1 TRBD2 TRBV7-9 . TGTGCCAGCAGCTCCTCTAGCGGGAGTAAGTACAATGAGCAGTTCTTC CASSSSSGSKYNEQFF
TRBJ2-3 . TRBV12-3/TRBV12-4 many TGTGCCAGCAGGCTGGGACAACCGGATACGCAGTATTTT CASRLGQPDTQYF
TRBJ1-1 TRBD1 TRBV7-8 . TGTGCCAGCAGGCGACAGGGTGGGACTGAAGCTTTCTTT CASRRQGGTEAFF
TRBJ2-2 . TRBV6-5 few TGTGCCAGCAGTTACTGGGACTCCGATGGGGAGCTGTTTTTT CASSYWDSDGELFF
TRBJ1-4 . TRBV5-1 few TGCGCCAGCAGCTTGGGATCTGTGGCTAATGAAAAACTGTTTTTT CASSLGSVANEKLFF
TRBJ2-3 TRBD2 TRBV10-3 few TGTGCCATCAGTGGGACCGGACTAGCGGTTAGCACAGATACGCAGTATTTT CAISGTGLAVSTDTQYF
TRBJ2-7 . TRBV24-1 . TGTGCCACCAGTGATCCTCGTGGGTACGAGCAGTACTTC CATSDPRGYEQYF
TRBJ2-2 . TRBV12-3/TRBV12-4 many TGTGCCAGCAGTTTAGACGGGGTTCTGAACACCGGGGAGCTGTTTTTT CASSLDGVLNTGELFF
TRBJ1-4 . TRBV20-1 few TGCAGTGCTAGAGTTGGGCTGTGGAACAGGAGTAATGAAAAACTGTTTTTT CSARVGLWNRSNEKLFF
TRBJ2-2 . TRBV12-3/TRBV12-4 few TGTGCCAGCAGTTTTGGGCACCGCCACGGTCGGACCGGGGAGCTGTTTTTT CASSFGHRHGRTGELFF
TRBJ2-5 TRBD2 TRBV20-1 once TGCTGTGCCCAGGCCCCGGGACTAGCGGGGAGTGGGACCCAAGAGACCCAGTACTTC CCAQAPGLAGSGTQETQYF
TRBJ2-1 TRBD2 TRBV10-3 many TGTGCCATCTCCCGGGGGGGTGAGCAGTTCTTC CAISRGGEQFF
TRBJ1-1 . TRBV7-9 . TGTGCCAGCGCGGGCGGGGGTTGGACTGAAGCTTTCTTT CASAGGGWTEAFF
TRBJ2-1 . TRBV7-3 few TGTGCCAGCAGCTCTCCTAACGACCCCTCCGGGCCCTACAATGAGCAGTTCTTC CASSSPNDPSGPYNEQFF
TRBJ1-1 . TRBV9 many TGTGCCAGCAGCGTAGGGTCAGGGATCACTGAAGCTTTCTTT CASSVGSGITEAFF
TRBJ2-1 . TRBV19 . TGTGCCAGTAGTATAGTGGGGCAGGGTGGTGAGCAGTTCTTC CASSIVGQGGEQFF
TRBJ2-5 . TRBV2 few TGTGCCAGCAGTGAATTCCGGGGCGCCGGGGAGACCCAGTACTTC CASSEFRGAGETQYF
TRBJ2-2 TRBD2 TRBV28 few TGTGCCAGCAGACAAATAGCGGGAGGGACCGGGGAGCTGTTTTTT CASRQIAGGTGELFF
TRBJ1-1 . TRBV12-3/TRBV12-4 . TGTGCCAGCAGCCAGGGACCTAGCACTGAAGCTTTCTTT CASSQGPSTEAFF
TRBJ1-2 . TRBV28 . TGTGCCAGCAGGGGGGATCTACTAGGCTATGGCTACACCTTC CASRGDLLGYGYTF
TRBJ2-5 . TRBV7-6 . TGTGCCAGCAGCTTAGCAGTCAGCCAAGAGACCCAGTACTTC CASSLAVSQETQYF
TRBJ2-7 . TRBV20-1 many TGCAGTGCAAACCCAGCCGGACTAACCTACGAGCAGTACTTC CSANPAGLTYEQYF
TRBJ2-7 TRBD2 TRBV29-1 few TGCAGCGTAACTCGGGACTACTCCTACGAGCAGTACTTC CSVTRDYSYEQYF
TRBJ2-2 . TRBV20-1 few TGCAGTGCTAGTGATGGGGGGCCGAACACCGGGGAGCTGTTTTTT CSASDGGPNTGELFF
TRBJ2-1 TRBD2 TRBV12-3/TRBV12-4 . TGTGCCAGCAGTTCAGCGGGAGGAATTATCTATGAGCAGTTCTTC CASSSAGGIIYEQFF
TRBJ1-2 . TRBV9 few TGTGCCAGCAGCGTACGGGCAGATCCACCCTTGGCGGGCTACACCTTC CASSVRADPPLAGYTF
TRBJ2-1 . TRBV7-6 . TGTGCCAGCGGAGGGACCCCCCGGGATGAGCAGTTCTTC CASGGTPRDEQFF
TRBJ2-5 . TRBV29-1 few TGCAGCGTTGGGTTTCGAGCTTACGAGACCCAGTACTTC CSVGFRAYETQYF
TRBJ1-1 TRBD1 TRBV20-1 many TGCAGTGCCCCCCCGGGACAGGGGGCCCCTGAAGCTTTCTTT CSAPPGQGAPEAFF